The 12 T cell receptor beta chains given below trace back to one sample, sequenced in a study of shared T cell receptors in the human thymus. TCRdb's table, derived via immunoSEQ multiplex PCR, lists solely in-frame clones and lacks some. Among hundreds of thousands of clones, 88% were seen once, and the ten largest hold about 0.01%. This same sample was also taken into another study, of human thymus T cells.

Sequencing was performed on thymocytes. These receptor sequences come from a boy in the first two years of life with a congenital heart defect.

This chain links TRBV6-5 with TRBJ2-7; possibly TRBD1 for D (5 bases). The CDR3 loop spans 16 amino acids. Trimming removed 0 bases at V and 5 bases at J, with 17 bases between. The V gene's germline CDR1 is MNHEY and CDR2 SVGAGI. The CDR3 reads CASSYSGGQGTHEQYF. Written as DNA, the CDR3 is TGTGCCAGCAGTTACTCGGGTGGGCAGGGAACCCACGAGCAGTACTTC.

This chain joins TRBV9 and TRBJ2-1, with 8 bases lining up with TRBD2. The germline V gene encodes CDR1 SGDLS and CDR2 YYNGEE. The CDR3 length is 16 residues. The junction had 7 bases not matched to a gene; V was cut back by 5 bases and J by 0 bases. The CDR3 DNA is TGTGCCAGCAGGGGCGGGAGCGGGAGCTCCTACAATGAGCAGTTCTTC. Translated, it gives CASRGGSGSSYNEQFF.

The chain combines TRBV28 with TRBJ2-5; perhaps TRBD2 as D (6 bases). CDR1 and CDR2 from the germline V gene are MDHEN and SYDVKM. The CDR3 contains 15 residues. V lost 2 bases, J lost 4 bases, and 14 bases lay in between. This CDR3 is CASSLGLARRETQYF. The CDR3 bases are TGTGCCAGCAGTTTAGGGCTAGCGAGACGAGAGACCCAGTACTTC.

This clone has just a few counts. The chain combines TRBV5-1 with TRBJ2-1; the match to TRBD1 covers 7 bases. The V and J ends lost 3 bases and 5 bases, in that order; junction bases with no gene match: 5. Germline loops: CDR1 SGHRS, CDR2 YFSETQ. The CDR3 runs 14 residues. DNA for the CDR3: TGCGCCAGCAGCTATGGACAGGAGGACAATGAGCAGTTCTTC. This gives the protein CASSYGQEDNEQFF.

This chain links TRBV5-8 with TRBJ2-3; TRBD1 matches at 7 bases. J was trimmed by 1 base and V by 1 base; bases with no gene match: 12. There are 18 residues in the CDR3. Germline loops: CDR1 SGHTS, CDR2 YDEGEE. The CDR3 loop is CASSLTLESQGGTDTQYF. DNA for the CDR3: TGTGCCAGCAGCTTGACCCTCGAATCTCAGGGGGGCACAGATACGCAGTATTTT.

The chain carries TRBV4-2 and TRBJ2-3, with D unresolved. V lost 4 bases and J lost 3, with 5 bases in between. The germline gives CDR1 LGHNA, CDR2 YNFKEQ. The CDR3 runs 12 residues. CDR3 in DNA: TGTGCCAGCAGCCCCCGGACAGATACGCAGTATTTT. Translated, it gives CASSPRTDTQYF.

The V gene is TRBV6-5, the J gene TRBJ2-3; 8 bases are shared with TRBD2. The CDR3 spans 15 residues. Per the germline V gene, CDR1 is MNHEY and CDR2 is SVGAGI. V lost 0 bases and J lost 7; bases outside the gene matches: 6. In DNA form, the CDR3 reads TGTGCCAGCAGTTACTCAAGCGGGGGCCTGAATACGCAGTATTTT. This translates into CASSYSSGGLNTQYF.

Written as DNA, the CDR3 is TGTGCCCGTGCCTCCGGGACTGAAGCTTTCTTT. It yields the protein CARASGTEAFF. The J gene is TRBJ1-1, the V gene TRBV5-8; D remains ambiguous. CDR1 is SGHTS, CDR2 YDEGEE, per germline. CDR3 length: 11 amino acids. Trimming took 10 bases from V and 5 from J, leaving 12 bases between them.

J is TRBJ2-7 and V is TRBV14, with D possibly matching TRBD2 (6 bases). CDR1 and CDR2 (germline): SGHDN, FVKESK. The V end lost 4 bases, the J end lost 0 bases, and 19 bases lay between the germline ends. The CDR3 has 17 amino acids. The CDR3 is CASSPNPPASVSYEQYF. Written as DNA, the CDR3 is TGTGCCAGCAGCCCAAACCCGCCGGCTAGCGTCTCCTACGAGCAGTACTTC.

The rearrangement joins TRBV7-3 to TRBJ2-2; a possible D gene is TRBD2 (7 bases). V was trimmed by 3 bases and J by 2 bases, leaving 13 bases between them. Germline V CDR1 and CDR2: SGHTA, FQGTGA. The CDR3 has 16 amino acids. The CDR3 DNA reads TGTGCCAGCAGCTTGGGGGGGCGCGGTAACACCGGGGAGCTGTTTTTT. Translation gives CASSLGGRGNTGELFF.

The J gene is TRBJ2-7, the V gene TRBV6-5, with unresolved D. The CDR3 sequence is 13 residues long. Deletions cut 4 bases from V and 6 bases from J, with 13 bases between. Germline V gene sequence: CDR1 MNHEY, CDR2 SVGAGI. The CDR3 loop is CASSSRQGAEQYF. As DNA, the CDR3 is TGTGCCAGCAGTTCCCGACAAGGCGCCGAGCAGTACTTC.

This sequence joins TRBV2 and TRBJ2-7; a weak D match, TRBD2 (5 bases). Deletions cut 7 bases from V and 6 bases from J, with 10 bases between. Germline assignment: CDR1 SNHLY and CDR2 FYNNEI. The CDR3 covers 11 residues. CDR3 region: CASTAASEQYF. The CDR3 nucleotides are TGTGCCAGCACAGCGGCGTCCGAGCAGTACTTC.